Listed here are 8 T cell receptor beta chains from one sample, sequenced in a study of blood T cell repertoires in COVID-19. Sequencing used immunoSEQ multiplex PCR; TCRdb keeps in-frame clones, though not all of them. This repertoire shows 30,000 to 45,000 clones, around 80% found once; its top ten account for around 35%. Source material: peripheral blood. These receptors came from a man aged 55 to 70 with acute or convalescent COVID-19.

The chain is built from TRBV7-2 and TRBJ2-3; 7 positions agree with TRBD2. This CDR3 has 17 residues. CDR1 is SGHTA and CDR2 is FQGNSA in the germline V gene. J was trimmed by 0 bases and V by 4 bases; bases with no gene match: 10. CDR3 sequence: CASSSKGGRGSTDTQYF. The CDR3, as DNA: TGTGCCAGCAGCTCAAAAGGCGGGAGAGGTAGCACAGATACGCAGTATTTT. Supplemented by reference TRBV7-2 and TRBJ2-3, the full variable domain reads GAGVSQSPSNKVTEKGKDVELRCDPISGHTALYWYRQSLGQGLEFLIYFQGNSAPDKSGLPSDRFSAERTGGSVSTLTIQRTQQEDSAVYLCASSSKGGRGSTDTQYFGPGTRLTVL.

V usage is TRBV28 and J usage is TRBJ1-5; D unresolved. The germline CDR1 and CDR2 sequences are MDHEN and SYDVKM. Trimming removed 4 bases from V and 0 bases from J, with 10 bases in between. CDR3 size: 15 residues. The CDR3 loop is CASSYHGSSNQPQHF. The CDR3 DNA follows: TGTGCCAGCAGTTACCATGGGAGTAGCAATCAGCCCCAGCATTTT. The full variable domain, with the rest looked up from reference TRBV28 and TRBJ1-5, is DVKVTQSSRYLVKRTGEKVFLECVQDMDHENMFWYRQDPGLGLRLIYFSYDVKMKEKGDIPEGYSVSREKKERFSLILESASTNQTSMYLCASSYHGSSNQPQHFGDGTRLSIL.

The chain has TRBV3-1 (or the pseudogene TRBV3-2) and TRBJ2-1, with TRBD2 identical over 7 bases. J was trimmed by 4 bases and V by 4 bases; bases with no gene match: 10. This CDR3 has 16 amino acids. From germline, CDR1 is LGHDT and CDR2 YNNKEL (reference sequence). CDR3 DNA: TGTGCCAGCAGCCCCCAGGGTCTAGCGGCTTACAATGAGCAGTTCTTC. Protein sequence: CASSPQGLAAYNEQFF.

J is TRBJ2-5 and V is TRBV3-1 (or the pseudogene TRBV3-2); 7 bases are a match to TRBD1. Germline CDR1 LGHDT, CDR2 YNNKEL (reference sequence). The CDR3 is made up of 17 amino acids. Losses at the gene ends were 4 bases for V and 3 bases for J; bases not matched to a gene: 14. As DNA, the CDR3 is TGTGCCAGCAGCCCCAGCTTCCGACGACAGGGTGAAGAGACCCAGTACTTC. Translation gives CASSPSFRRQGEETQYF.

J is TRBJ2-7 and V is TRBV6-1; a possible D gene is TRBD2 (6 bases). From germline, CDR1 is MNHNS and CDR2 SASEGT. V was cut by 3 bases and J by 2 bases, with 14 bases left in between. The CDR3 is 15 residues long. The CDR3 region is CASSEDRDSAYEQYF. The CDR3 bases are TGTGCCAGCAGTGAGGACCGGGACTCAGCCTACGAGCAGTACTTC.

The chain carries TRBV5-1 and TRBJ2-7; a weak D match, TRBD2 (6 bases). Trimming stripped 3 bases from V and 6 bases from J, with 16 bases between. Germline V CDR1 and CDR2: SGHRS, YFSETQ. This CDR3 is built from 14 residues. CDR3 amino acids: CASSWGVGLTEQYF. The CDR3 nucleotides read TGCGCCAGCAGCTGGGGGGTGGGGCTGACCGAGCAGTACTTC.

This clone showed up just a few times. The V gene is TRBV7-9, the J gene TRBJ2-2, with 8 bases matching TRBD1. The CDR3 covers 15 residues. V trimming: 4 bases; J trimming: 3 bases; junction bases outside the gene matches: 4. From germline, CDR1 is SEHNR and CDR2 FQNEAQ (reference sequence). CDR3 sequence (DNA): TGTGCCAGCAGCTACGGACAGGGCGACACCGGGGAGCTGTTTTTT. Translation: CASSYGQGDTGELFF.

The rearrangement links TRBV4-3 to TRBJ1-4; D possibly corresponds to TRBD1 (6 bases). The germline V gene has CDR1 LGHNA and CDR2 YSLEER. V lost 1 base to trimming and J lost 10 bases, with 13 bases between them. This CDR3 region has 14 residues. In DNA, the CDR3 is TGCGCCAGCAGCCAAGTGGAGGGGGAGGGAAAACTGTTTTTT. Translated, it gives CASSQVEGEGKLFF.